This note documents a single T cell receptor beta chain sequence. Its matching antigen is unknown. CDR3 size: 15 residues. Germline values: CDR1 SGHNT, CDR2 YYREEE (reference sequence). The ends lost 1 base at V and 1 base at J; junction bases unmatched: 4. This sample stems from a study of T cell responses to AZD1222 COVID-19 vaccine. Whole-study results and caveats: Distributed over spike, vaccine-associated CD4 TCRs predominated at 160-218 and 743-854. The donor cohort was predominantly white British with a female majority, and clonal diversity may have been underestimated.

The method was immunoSEQ multiplex PCR; TCRdb's version includes in-frame clones alone and lacks a portion of them. The sample lists about 140,000 clones; roughly 91% were seen once. The sequences come from peripheral blood, collected 28 days after the second AZD1222 dose. The clonotype was recovered from an adult who received the AZD1222 COVID-19 vaccine. V usage is TRBV5-4 and J usage is TRBJ2-7; 8 bases line up with TRBD1. CDR3 protein: CASSLNGQGSYEQYF. The DNA of the CDR3 is TGTGCCAGCAGCTTGAACGGACAGGGTTCCTACGAGCAGTACTTC.